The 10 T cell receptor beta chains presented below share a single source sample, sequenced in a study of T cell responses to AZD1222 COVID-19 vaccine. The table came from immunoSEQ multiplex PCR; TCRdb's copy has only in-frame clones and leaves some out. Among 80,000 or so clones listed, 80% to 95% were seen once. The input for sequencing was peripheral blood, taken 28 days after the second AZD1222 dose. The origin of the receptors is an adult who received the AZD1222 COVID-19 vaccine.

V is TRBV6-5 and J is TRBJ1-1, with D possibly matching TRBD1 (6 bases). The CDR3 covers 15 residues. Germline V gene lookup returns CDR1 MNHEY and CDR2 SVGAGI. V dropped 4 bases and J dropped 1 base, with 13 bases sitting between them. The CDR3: CASSLQGLTNTEAFF. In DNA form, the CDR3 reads TGTGCCAGCAGTTTACAGGGCCTAACGAACACTGAAGCTTTCTTT.

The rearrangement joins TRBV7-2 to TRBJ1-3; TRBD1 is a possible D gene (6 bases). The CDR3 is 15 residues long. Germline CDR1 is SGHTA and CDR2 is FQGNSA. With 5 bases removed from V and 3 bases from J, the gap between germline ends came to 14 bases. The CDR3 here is CASSRTQGSGNTIYF. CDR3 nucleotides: TGTGCCAGCAGCCGGACACAGGGTAGTGGAAACACCATATATTTT.

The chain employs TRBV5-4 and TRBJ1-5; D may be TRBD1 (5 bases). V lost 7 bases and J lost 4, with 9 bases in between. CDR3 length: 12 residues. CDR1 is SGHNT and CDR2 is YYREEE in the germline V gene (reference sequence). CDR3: CASGTDNQPQHF. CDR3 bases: TGTGCCAGCGGGACGGATAATCAGCCCCAGCATTTT. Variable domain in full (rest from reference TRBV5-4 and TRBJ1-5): ETGVTQSPTHLIKTRGQQVTLRCSSQSGHNTVSWYQQALGQGPQFIFQYYREEENGRGNFPPRFSGLQFPNYSSELNVNALELDDSALYLCASGTDNQPQHFGDGTRLSIL.

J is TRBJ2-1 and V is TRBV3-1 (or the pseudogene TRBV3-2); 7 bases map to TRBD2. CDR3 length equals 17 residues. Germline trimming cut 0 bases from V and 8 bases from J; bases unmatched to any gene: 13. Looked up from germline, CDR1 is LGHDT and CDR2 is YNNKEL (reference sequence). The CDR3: CASSQDLGASGLDEQFF. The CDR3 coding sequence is TGTGCCAGCAGCCAAGATCTCGGGGCTAGCGGCCTCGATGAGCAGTTCTTC.

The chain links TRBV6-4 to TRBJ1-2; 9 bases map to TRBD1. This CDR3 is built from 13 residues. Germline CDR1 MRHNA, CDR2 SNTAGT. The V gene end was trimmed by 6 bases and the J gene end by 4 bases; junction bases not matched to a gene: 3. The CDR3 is CASRATGGYGYTF. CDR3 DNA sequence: TGTGCCAGCAGAGCGACAGGGGGCTATGGCTACACCTTC.

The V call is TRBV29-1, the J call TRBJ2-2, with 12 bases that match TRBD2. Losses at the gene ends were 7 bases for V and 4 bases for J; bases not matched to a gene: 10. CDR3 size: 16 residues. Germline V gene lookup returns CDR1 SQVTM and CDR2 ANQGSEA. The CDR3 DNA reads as TGCAGCGGCTTACTAGCGGGAGGTAAAGGCACCGGGGAGCTGTTTTTT. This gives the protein CSGLLAGGKGTGELFF.

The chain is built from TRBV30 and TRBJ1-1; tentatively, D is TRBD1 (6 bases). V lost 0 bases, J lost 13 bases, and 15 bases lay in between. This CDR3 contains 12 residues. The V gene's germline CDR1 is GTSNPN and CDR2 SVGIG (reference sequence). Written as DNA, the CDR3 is TGTGCCTGGAGTGTGGGACAACTGACCGGTTTCTTT. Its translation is CAWSVGQLTGFF.

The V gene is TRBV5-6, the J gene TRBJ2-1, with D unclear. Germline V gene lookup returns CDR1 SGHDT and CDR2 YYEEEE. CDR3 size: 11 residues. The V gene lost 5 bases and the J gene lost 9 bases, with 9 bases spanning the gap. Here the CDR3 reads CASRQQAEQFF. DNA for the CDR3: TGTGCCAGCAGACAGCAAGCTGAGCAGTTCTTC.

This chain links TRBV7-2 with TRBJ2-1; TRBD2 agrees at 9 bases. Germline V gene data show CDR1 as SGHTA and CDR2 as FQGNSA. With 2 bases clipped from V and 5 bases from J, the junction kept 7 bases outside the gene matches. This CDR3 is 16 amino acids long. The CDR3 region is CASSLYEREVNNEQFF. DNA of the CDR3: TGTGCCAGCAGCTTATACGAGCGGGAGGTAAACAATGAGCAGTTCTTC.

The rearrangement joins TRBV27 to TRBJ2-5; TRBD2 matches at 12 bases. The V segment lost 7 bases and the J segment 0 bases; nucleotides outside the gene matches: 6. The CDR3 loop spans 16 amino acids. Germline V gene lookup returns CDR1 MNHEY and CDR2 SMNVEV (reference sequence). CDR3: CASTPLAGGYQETQYF. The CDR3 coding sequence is TGTGCCAGCACCCCCCTAGCGGGAGGGTACCAAGAGACCCAGTACTTC.